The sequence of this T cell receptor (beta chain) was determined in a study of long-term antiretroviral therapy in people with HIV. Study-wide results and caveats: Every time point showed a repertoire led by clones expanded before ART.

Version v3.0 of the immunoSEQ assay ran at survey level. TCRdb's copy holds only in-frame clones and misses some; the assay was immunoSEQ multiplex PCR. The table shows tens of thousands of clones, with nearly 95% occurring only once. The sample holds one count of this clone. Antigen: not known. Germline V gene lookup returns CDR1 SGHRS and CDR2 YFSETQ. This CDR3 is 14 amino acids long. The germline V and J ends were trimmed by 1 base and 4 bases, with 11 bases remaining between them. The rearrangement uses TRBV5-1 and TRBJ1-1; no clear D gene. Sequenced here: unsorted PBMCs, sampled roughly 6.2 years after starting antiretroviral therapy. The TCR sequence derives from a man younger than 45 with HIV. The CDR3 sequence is CASSLSDGGTEAFF. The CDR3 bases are TGCGCCAGCAGCTTGAGCGACGGTGGCACTGAAGCTTTCTTT.